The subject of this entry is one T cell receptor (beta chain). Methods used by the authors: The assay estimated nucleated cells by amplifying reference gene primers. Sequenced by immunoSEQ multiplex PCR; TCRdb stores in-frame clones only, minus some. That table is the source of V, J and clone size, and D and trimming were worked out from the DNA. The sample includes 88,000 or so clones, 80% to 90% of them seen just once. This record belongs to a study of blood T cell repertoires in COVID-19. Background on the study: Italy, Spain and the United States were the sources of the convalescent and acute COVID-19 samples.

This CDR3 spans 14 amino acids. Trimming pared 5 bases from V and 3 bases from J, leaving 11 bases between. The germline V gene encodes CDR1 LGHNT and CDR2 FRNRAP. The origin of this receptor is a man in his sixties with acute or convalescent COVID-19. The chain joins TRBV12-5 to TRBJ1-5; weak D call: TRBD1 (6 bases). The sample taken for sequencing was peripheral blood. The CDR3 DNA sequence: TGTGCTAGTGGTCTTGGGACACCCAATCAGCCCCAGCATTTT. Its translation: CASGLGTPNQPQHF. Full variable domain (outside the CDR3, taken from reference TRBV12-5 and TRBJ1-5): DARVTQTPRHKVTEMGQEVTMRCQPILGHNTVFWYRQTMMQGLELLAYFRNRAPLDDSGMPKDRFSAEMPDATLATLKIQPSEPRDSAVYFCASGLGTPNQPQHFGDGTRLSIL.